The 30 T cell receptor beta chains below come from one sample, sequenced in a study of blood T cell repertoires in COVID-19. Clones were sequenced by immunoSEQ multiplex PCR, and TCRdb holds only the in-frame ones, with some missing. Of some 340,000 clones listed, 90% to 95% are singletons. The sequenced material came from PBMCs or T cells enriched from blood (not recorded which). The receptors were sampled from a woman aged 25 to 39 who had been exposed to COVID-19.

CDR3 sequence reads: CATRGGITEAFF. DNA of the CDR3: TGTGCCACCAGGGGAGGAATCACTGAAGCTTTCTTT. The rearrangement uses TRBV6-6 and TRBJ1-1; maybe TRBD1 (6 bases). The CDR3 has 12 residues. Trimming pared 10 bases from V and 4 bases from J, leaving 13 bases between. The germline V gene has CDR1 MNHNY and CDR2 SVGAGI (reference sequence).

The chain employs TRBV29-1 and TRBJ2-7; D not resolved. Germline-derived CDR1 and CDR2 are SQVTM and ANQGSEA. V lost 3 bases and J 2 bases, leaving 8 bases between the germline ends. CDR3 length: 12 amino acids. The CDR3 sequence is CSVDRRTYEQYF. For the CDR3, the DNA is TGCAGCGTTGACAGGCGAACCTACGAGCAGTACTTC.

This rearrangement joins TRBV7-9 to TRBJ1-1; 7 nucleotides match TRBD1. CDR3 size: 18 residues. V lost 4 bases to trimming and J lost 1 base; unmatched junction nucleotides: 15. The germline V gene has CDR1 SEHNR and CDR2 FQNEAQ (reference sequence). The CDR3 reads CASSSPLRQGTRNTEAFF. In nucleotides, the CDR3 is TGTGCCAGCAGCTCACCTCTCCGACAGGGTACGAGGAACACTGAAGCTTTCTTT.

The V and J genes are TRBV6-2 or TRBV6-3 and TRBJ1-1; a weak D match, TRBD1 (6 bases). With 6 bases removed from V and 0 bases from J, the gap between germline ends came to 17 bases. This CDR3 comprises 16 residues. Germline V gene lookup returns CDR1 MNHEY and CDR2 SVGEGT. CDR3 region: CASSDQTGLMNTEAFF. CDR3 nucleotides: TGTGCCAGCAGCGACCAAACAGGGTTAATGAACACTGAAGCTTTCTTT.

The chain uses TRBV7-9 and TRBJ2-1, with 7 positions matching TRBD1. Germline V lookup: CDR1 SEHNR, CDR2 FQNEAQ (reference sequence). J lost 9 bases, V lost 8 bases, and 10 bases had no gene match. The CDR3 is 13 residues long. CDR3 sequence (DNA): TGTGCCAGCTCGGAACAGGGGATCAGTGAGCAGTTCTTC. This sequence encodes CASSEQGISEQFF. The whole variable domain, filled in from reference TRBV7-9 and TRBJ2-1, reads DTGVSQNPRHKITKRGQNVTFRCDPISEHNRLYWYRQTLGQGPEFLTYFQNEAQLEKSRLLSDRFSAERPKGSFSTLEIQRTEQGDSAMYLCASSEQGISEQFFGPGTRLTVL.

The chain uses TRBV7-9 and TRBJ1-1; 7 bases align to TRBD1. The V gene end was trimmed by 2 bases and the J gene end by 7 bases; junction bases not matched to a gene: 4. CDR1 is SEHNR and CDR2 is FQNEAQ in the germline V gene (reference sequence). CDR3 length equals 13 residues. The CDR3 nucleotides read TGTGCCAGCAGCTTAAGACAGGGACGTGAAGCTTTCTTT. Protein: CASSLRQGREAFF.

The rearrangement links TRBV21-1 to TRBJ2-1; the table names TRBD1, a call not compared with the DNA. TRBV21-1 is marked as a pseudogene. The CDR3 covers 19 residues. The CDR3 nucleotides read TGTGCCAGCAGCATAAAGAGGAGTACCGGGACAGGGGGTAGTGATGAGCAGTTCTTC. This translates into CASSIKRSTGTGGSDEQFF.

The gene calls are TRBV18 and TRBJ1-6; TRBD1 is a possible D gene (6 bases). Germline-derived CDR1 and CDR2 are KGHSH and LQKENI. There are 14 residues in the CDR3. Trimming took 6 bases from V and 7 from J, leaving 13 bases between them. The CDR3 protein is CASSQDRRNSPLHF. DNA of the CDR3: TGTGCCAGCTCCCAAGACAGGCGGAATTCACCCCTCCACTTT.

The chain joins TRBV2 to TRBJ1-3; D remains ambiguous. Germline V gene sequence: CDR1 SNHLY, CDR2 FYNNEI. CDR3 length: 16 amino acids. V was pared by 6 bases and J by 0 bases, with 15 bases between. As DNA, the CDR3 is TGTGCCAGCAGGGGCAGAGGGTTCAGCTCTGGAAACACCATATATTTT. This gives the protein CASRGRGFSSGNTIYF. Full variable domain (remainder filled in from reference TRBV2 and TRBJ1-3): EPEVTQTPSHQVTQMGQEVILRCVPISNHLYFYWYRQILGQKVEFLVSFYNNEISEKSEIFDDQFSVERPDGSNFTLKIRSTKLEDSAMYFCASRGRGFSSGNTIYFGEGSWLTVV.

This chain connects TRBV9 to TRBJ1-4; D unresolved. This CDR3 comprises 15 residues. Germline CDR1 is SGDLS and CDR2 is YYNGEE. The V and J ends lost 3 bases and 5 bases respectively, with 14 bases between them. The CDR3 region is CASSERGLVNEKLFF. CDR3 coding DNA: TGTGCCAGCAGCGAGCGGGGATTGGTCAATGAAAAACTGTTTTTT. Full variable domain (outside the CDR3, taken from reference TRBV9 and TRBJ1-4): DSGVTQTPKHLITATGQRVTLRCSPRSGDLSVYWYQQSLDQGLQFLIQYYNGEERAKGNILERFSAQQFPDLHSELNLSSLELGDSALYFCASSERGLVNEKLFFGSGTQLSVL.

The chain is built from TRBV4-2 and TRBJ1-1; D is unresolved. CDR1 and CDR2 (germline): LGHNA, YNFKEQ. Trimming cost V 0 bases and J 7 bases, with 6 bases left between them. The CDR3 consists of 12 residues. The chain's CDR3 is CASSQDTIEAFF. Here the CDR3 DNA reads TGTGCCAGCAGCCAAGATACAATTGAAGCTTTCTTT.

The V and J genes are TRBV4-1 and TRBJ2-2, with D perhaps TRBD1 (5 bases). V lost 6 bases, J lost 2 bases, and 16 bases lay in between. The CDR3 contains 16 residues. Germline V CDR1 and CDR2: MGHRA, YSYEKL. The CDR3 here is CASSSREGGNTGELFF. CDR3 sequence (DNA): TGCGCCAGCAGTTCCAGGGAAGGTGGAAACACCGGGGAGCTGTTTTTT.

The V gene is TRBV7-9, the J gene TRBJ1-3; D not certain. From germline, CDR1 is SEHNR and CDR2 FQNEAQ (reference sequence). The V gene lost 0 bases and the J gene lost 0 bases, with 9 bases spanning the gap. The CDR3 covers 16 residues. This CDR3 is CASSLASPYSGNTIYF. The CDR3 nucleotides are TGTGCCAGCAGCTTAGCGTCCCCGTACTCTGGAAACACCATATATTTT.

The genes are TRBV6-2 or TRBV6-3 and TRBJ1-5, with 9 bases lining up with TRBD1. The CDR3 has 18 residues. The germline V gene encodes CDR1 MNHEY and CDR2 SVGEGT. The V gene end was trimmed by 0 bases and the J gene end by 1 base; junction bases not matched to a gene: 7. The CDR3: CASSYSKDRGVSNQPQHF. The CDR3 nucleotides are TGTGCCAGCAGTTACTCGAAAGACAGGGGGGTGAGCAATCAGCCCCAGCATTTT.

This chain connects TRBV29-1 to TRBJ1-5; TRBD1 matches 7 bases. In germline, CDR1 is SQVTM, CDR2 ANQGSEA. The CDR3 totals 12 residues. The V and J ends lost 4 bases and 4 bases, in that order; junction bases with no gene match: 1. As DNA, the CDR3 is TGCAGCGTTGGACAGGGTAATCAGCCCCAGCATTTT. Its translation is CSVGQGNQPQHF.

Worth noting for this clone: The sample carries other DNA sequences with the same CDR3. This chain uses TRBV6-5 with TRBJ1-2; TRBD1 is a possible D gene (5 bases). V lost 0 bases to trimming and J lost 4 bases, with 12 bases between them. This CDR3 spans 15 amino acids. Germline V gene sequence: CDR1 MNHEY, CDR2 SVGAGI. The CDR3 region is CASSYSGGGGYGYTF. The CDR3 coding sequence is TGTGCCAGCAGTTACTCGGGGGGAGGTGGCTATGGCTACACCTTC.

V is TRBV3-1 (or the pseudogene TRBV3-2) and J is TRBJ2-7, with TRBD1 matching 9 bases. Germline V gives CDR1 LGHDT, CDR2 YNNKEL (reference sequence). The trim removed 5 bases at V and 5 bases at J, leaving 7 bases unmatched. This CDR3 contains 14 residues. The CDR3 region is CASSDHRGRDEQYF. The CDR3 DNA reads TGTGCCAGCAGCGACCACAGGGGGCGGGACGAGCAGTACTTC.

The sample holds one count of this clone. The CDR3 nucleotides are TGTGCCAGCAGCTTTGGACTAGCGGGGAACTACGAGCAGTACTTC. This encodes CASSFGLAGNYEQYF. V usage is TRBV7-2 and J usage is TRBJ2-7; 12 positions agree with TRBD2. This CDR3 has 15 amino acids. Losses at the gene ends were 3 bases for V and 3 bases for J; bases not matched to a gene: 3. Looked up from germline, CDR1 is SGHTA and CDR2 is FQGNSA.

Points on this clone: This sample also contains other DNA sequences that code for the same CDR3. The chain carries TRBV5-5 and TRBJ1-2, with D hard to call. CDR1 is SGHKS and CDR2 is YYEKEE in the germline V gene (reference sequence). V was trimmed by 0 bases and J by 2 bases, leaving 5 bases between them. This CDR3 is 13 amino acids long. The CDR3 DNA follows: TGTGCCAGCAGCTTGGGGCAGAACTATGGCTACACCTTC. This encodes CASSLGQNYGYTF.

This clone appeared a few times. V is TRBV4-2 and J is TRBJ1-3; maybe TRBD1 (5 bases). V dropped 6 bases and J dropped 6 bases, with 9 bases sitting between them. The CDR3 sequence is 12 residues long. Germline V lookup: CDR1 LGHNA, CDR2 YNFKEQ. The DNA of the CDR3 is TGTGCCAGCAGTCAGGGCACAAACACCATATATTTT. It specifies CASSQGTNTIYF.

The chain recombines TRBV3-1 (or the pseudogene TRBV3-2) with TRBJ2-2, with D unresolved. Looked up from germline, CDR1 is LGHDT and CDR2 is YNNKEL (reference sequence). This CDR3 has 15 amino acids. Trimming removed 1 base at V and 6 bases at J, with 12 bases between. CDR3 loop: CASSQAVLQAGELFF. The CDR3 bases are TGTGCCAGCAGCCAAGCAGTACTTCAGGCCGGGGAGCTGTTTTTT.

The rearrangement joins TRBV2 to TRBJ1-2, with D maybe TRBD1 (5 bases). The length of the CDR3 is 15 residues. Germline V gene lookup returns CDR1 SNHLY and CDR2 FYNNEI. V lost 3 bases, J lost 5 bases, and 16 bases lay in between. CDR3 nucleotide sequence: TGTGCCAGCAGTGATACGCAGGGTATTCGGTATGGCTACACCTTC. This translates into CASSDTQGIRYGYTF.

The J gene is TRBJ1-1, the V gene TRBV19; D unresolved. The length of the CDR3 is 13 residues. Trimming removed 4 bases from V and 1 base from J, with 7 bases in between. CDR1 and CDR2 from the germline V gene are LNHDA and SQIVND (reference sequence). CDR3 bases: TGTGCCAGTAGTACAAACACGAACACTGAAGCTTTCTTT. This codes for CASSTNTNTEAFF.

The chain employs TRBV7-9 and TRBJ2-2; D is perhaps TRBD1 (6 bases). CDR3 length: 19 residues. CDR1 is SEHNR and CDR2 is FQNEAQ in the germline V gene (reference sequence). Deletions cut 5 bases from V and 4 bases from J, with 26 bases between. The chain's CDR3 is CASSPRWKNDRNFTGELFF. The CDR3 bases are TGTGCCAGCAGCCCGCGGTGGAAAAACGACAGGAACTTCACCGGGGAGCTGTTTTTT.

The genes are TRBV6-5 and TRBJ1-2, with 10 bases fitting TRBD1. The trim removed 4 bases at V and 6 bases at J, leaving 11 bases unmatched. This CDR3 spans 16 amino acids. CDR1 and CDR2 (germline): MNHEY, SVGAGI. The CDR3 DNA reads as TGTGCCAGCAGTTCGGGACAGGGGTACAAGAAGAATGGCTACACCTTC. This sequence encodes CASSSGQGYKKNGYTF.

V is TRBV19 and J is TRBJ1-6; 8 bases map to TRBD1. The CDR3 extends over 14 amino acids. Looked up from germline, CDR1 is LNHDA and CDR2 is SQIVND (reference sequence). V was clipped by 10 bases and J by 7 bases; unmatched bases: 9. The CDR3 nucleotides read TGTGCCACCAAAGACAGGGGTAGGAATTCACCCCTCCACTTT. Amino acids: CATKDRGRNSPLHF.

The chain carries TRBV7-9 and TRBJ2-5, with D unresolved. Germline CDR1 is SEHNR and CDR2 is FQNEAQ (reference sequence). Trimming took off 3 bases at V and 2 bases at J, with 10 bases between the two ends. The CDR3 loop spans 14 amino acids. The CDR3 here is CASSFENRQETQYF. The CDR3 DNA is TGTGCCAGCAGCTTTGAAAACAGACAAGAGACCCAGTACTTC.

In DNA form, the CDR3 reads TGCGCCAGCAGCCAGGGACAGGTGGACAATTCACCCCTCCACTTT. Protein: CASSQGQVDNSPLHF. This chain connects TRBV4-1 to TRBJ1-6, with TRBD1 identical over 8 bases. The CDR3 covers 15 residues. J lost 7 bases, V lost 3 bases, and 5 bases had no gene match. In germline, CDR1 is MGHRA, CDR2 YSYEKL.

The genes are TRBV6-5 and TRBJ1-1; 8 nucleotides line up with TRBD1. This CDR3 contains 16 residues. Trimming took 0 bases from V and 10 from J; bases not matched to a gene: 13. Germline V CDR1 and CDR2: MNHEY, SVGAGI. The CDR3, as DNA: TGTGCCAGCAGTTACTCGCCGGACAGGGTCGTTTTCGGAGCTTTCTTT. This sequence encodes CASSYSPDRVVFGAFF.

CDR3: CASSAGLVALYEQYF. The CDR3 coding sequence is TGTGCCAGCAGTGCGGGACTAGTTGCCCTCTACGAGCAGTACTTC. This chain links TRBV2 with TRBJ2-7; TRBD2 matches at 8 bases. V shed 4 bases and J 3 bases; nucleotides not matched to a gene: 8. CDR3 size: 15 residues. Germline V gene lookup returns CDR1 SNHLY and CDR2 FYNNEI.